The clone carrying this T cell receptor beta chain was observed a few times. Its antigen remains unidentified. An end of the junction differs from the germline gene, which may be a read error. This PCR relied on a set of 60 Vbeta primers and 13 Jbeta primers. In the original workflow: In a later analysis, tens of millions of unique TCR beta chains included roughly 11 million shared by two or more donors. Clones were read by immunoSEQ multiplex PCR, and TCRdb kept only the in-frame ones, dropping some. V, J and clone size were drawn from that table, and D and trimming were deduced from the DNA. The sample records around 120,000 clones, about three quarters being singletons. The data stem from a study of cytomegalovirus exposure and HLA in healthy donors. Whole-study results and caveats: A few V segments could not be told apart, such as TRBV6-2 and TRBV6-3, and were left out. The likely origin of a cluster of highly shared sequence variants was a sequencing artifact.

The CDR3 extends over 17 amino acids. Germline V CDR1 and CDR2: SGDLS, YYNGEE. This receptor was obtained from a woman in her thirties or forties in good health and CMV-seronegative. The sequencing sample was made of PBMCs. V and J are TRBV9 and TRBJ2-6; TRBD1 might be the D (6 bases). The CDR3 region has the DNA TGTGCCAGCAGCGAGGCAGGGGCCAGCTCTGGGGCCAACGGCCTGACTTTC. Encoded protein: CASSEAGASSGANGLTF. Based on the CDR3 plus reference TRBV9 and TRBJ2-6, the full variable domain is DSGVTQTPKHLITATGQRVTLRCSPRSGDLSVYWYQQSLDQGLQFLIQYYNGEERAKGNILERFSAQQFPDLHSELNLSSLELGDSALYFCASSEAGASSGANGLTFGAGSRLTVL.